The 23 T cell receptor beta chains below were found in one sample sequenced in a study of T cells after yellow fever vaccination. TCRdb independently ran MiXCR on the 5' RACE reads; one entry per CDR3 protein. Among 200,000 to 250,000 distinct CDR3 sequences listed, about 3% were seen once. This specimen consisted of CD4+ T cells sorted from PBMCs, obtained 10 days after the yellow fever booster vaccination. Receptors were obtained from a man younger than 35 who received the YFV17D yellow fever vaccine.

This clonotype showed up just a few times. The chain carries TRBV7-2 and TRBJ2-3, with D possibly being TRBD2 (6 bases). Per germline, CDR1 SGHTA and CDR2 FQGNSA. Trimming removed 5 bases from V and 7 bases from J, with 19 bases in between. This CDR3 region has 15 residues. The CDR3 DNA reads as TGTGCCAGCAGCCGGGACTCCCGCTACGCGTATACGCAGTATTTT. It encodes CASSRDSRYAYTQYF.

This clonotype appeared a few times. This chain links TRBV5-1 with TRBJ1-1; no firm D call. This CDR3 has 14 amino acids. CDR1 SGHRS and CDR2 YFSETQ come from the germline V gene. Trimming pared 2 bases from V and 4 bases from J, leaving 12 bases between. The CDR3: CASSFGVPGTEAFF. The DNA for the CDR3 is TGCGCCAGCAGCTTCGGGGTTCCGGGCACTGAAGCTTTCTTT.

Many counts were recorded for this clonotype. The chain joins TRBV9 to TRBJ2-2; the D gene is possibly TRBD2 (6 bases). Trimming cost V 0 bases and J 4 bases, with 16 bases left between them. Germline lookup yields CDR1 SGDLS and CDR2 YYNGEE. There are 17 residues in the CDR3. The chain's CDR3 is CASSVDTAPRGTGELFF. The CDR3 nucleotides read TGTGCCAGCAGCGTAGATACGGCTCCGCGGGGCACCGGGGAGCTGTTTTTT.

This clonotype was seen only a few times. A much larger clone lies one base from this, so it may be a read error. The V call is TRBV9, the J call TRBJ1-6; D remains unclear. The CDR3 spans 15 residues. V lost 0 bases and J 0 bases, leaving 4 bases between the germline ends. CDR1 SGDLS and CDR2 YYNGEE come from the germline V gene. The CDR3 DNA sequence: TGTGCCAGCAGCGTAGACAGCTCCTATAATTCACCCCTCCACTTT. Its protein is CASSVDSSYNSPLHF.

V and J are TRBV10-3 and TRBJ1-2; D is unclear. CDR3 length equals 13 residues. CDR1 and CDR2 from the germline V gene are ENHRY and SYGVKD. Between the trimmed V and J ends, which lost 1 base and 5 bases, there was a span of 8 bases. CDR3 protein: CAISEYGKYGYTF. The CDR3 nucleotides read TGTGCCATCAGTGAGTACGGAAAATATGGCTACACCTTC.

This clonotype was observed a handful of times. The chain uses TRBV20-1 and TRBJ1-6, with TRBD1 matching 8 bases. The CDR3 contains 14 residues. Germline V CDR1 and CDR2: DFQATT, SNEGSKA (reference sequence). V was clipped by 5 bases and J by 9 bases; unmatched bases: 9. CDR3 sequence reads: CSAYSQGAVSPLHF. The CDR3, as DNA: TGCAGTGCTTATTCGCAGGGGGCAGTTTCACCCCTCCACTTT.

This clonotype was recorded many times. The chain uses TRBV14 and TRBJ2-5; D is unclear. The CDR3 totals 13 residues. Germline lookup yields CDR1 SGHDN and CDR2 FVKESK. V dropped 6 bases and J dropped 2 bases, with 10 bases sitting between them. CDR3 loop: CASSQYLQETQYF. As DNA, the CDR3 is TGTGCCAGCAGTCAGTACCTACAAGAGACCCAGTACTTC.

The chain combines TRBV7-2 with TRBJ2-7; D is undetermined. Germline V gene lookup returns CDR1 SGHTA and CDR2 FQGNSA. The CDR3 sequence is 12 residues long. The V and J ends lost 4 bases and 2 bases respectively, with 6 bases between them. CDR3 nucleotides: TGTGCCAGCAGCTCGACCGCCTACGAGCAGTACTTC. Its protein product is CASSSTAYEQYF.

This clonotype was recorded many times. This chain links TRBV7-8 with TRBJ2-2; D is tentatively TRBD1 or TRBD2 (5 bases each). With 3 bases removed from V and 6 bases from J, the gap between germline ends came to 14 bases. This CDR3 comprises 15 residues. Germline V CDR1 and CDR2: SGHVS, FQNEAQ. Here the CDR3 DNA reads TGTGCCAGCAGCTTTCAGGGAGTGTCGGCCGGGGAGCTGTTTTTT. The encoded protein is CASSFQGVSAGELFF.

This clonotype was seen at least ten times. As DNA, the CDR3 is TGTGCCAGCAGCTTGGTGATAGATACGCAGTATTTT. This translates into CASSLVIDTQYF. The genes are TRBV7-8 and TRBJ2-3; no clear D gene. Trimming pared 3 bases from V and 5 bases from J, leaving 6 bases between. The CDR3 has 12 residues. The germline V gene encodes CDR1 SGHVS and CDR2 FQNEAQ. Full variable domain (rest looked up from reference TRBV7-8 and TRBJ2-3): GAGVSQSPRYKVAKRGQDVALRCDPISGHVSLFWYQQALGQGPEFLTYFQNEAQLDKSGLPSDRFFAERPEGSVSTLKIQRTQQEDSAVYLCASSLVIDTQYFGPGTRLTVL.

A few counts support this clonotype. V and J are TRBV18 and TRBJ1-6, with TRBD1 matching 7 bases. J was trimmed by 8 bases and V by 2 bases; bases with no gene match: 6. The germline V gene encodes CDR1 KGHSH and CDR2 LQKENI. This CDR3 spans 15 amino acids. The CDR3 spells CASSPADRQYSPLHF. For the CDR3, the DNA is TGTGCCAGCTCACCAGCGGACAGGCAATATTCACCCCTCCACTTT.

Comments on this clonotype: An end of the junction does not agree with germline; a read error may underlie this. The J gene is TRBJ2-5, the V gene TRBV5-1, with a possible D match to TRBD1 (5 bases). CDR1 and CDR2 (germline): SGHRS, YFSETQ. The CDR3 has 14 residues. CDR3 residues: CASSLGLDKETQHF. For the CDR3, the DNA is TGCGCCAGCAGCTTGGGACTGGACAAAGAGACCCAGCACTTC. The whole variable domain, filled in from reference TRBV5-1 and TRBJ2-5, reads KAGVTQTPRYLIKTRGQQVTLSCSPISGHRSVSWYQQTPGQGLQFLFEYFSETQRNKGNFPGRFSGRQFSNSRSEMNVSTLELGDSALYLCASSLGLDKETQHFGPGTRLLVL.

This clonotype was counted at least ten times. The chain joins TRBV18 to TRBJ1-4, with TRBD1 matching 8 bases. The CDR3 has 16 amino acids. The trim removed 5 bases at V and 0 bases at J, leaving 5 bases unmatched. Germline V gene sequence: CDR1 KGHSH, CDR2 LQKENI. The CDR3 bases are TGTGCCAGCTCAGGACAGGGCCCGGCAACTAATGAAAAACTGTTTTTT. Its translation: CASSGQGPATNEKLFF.

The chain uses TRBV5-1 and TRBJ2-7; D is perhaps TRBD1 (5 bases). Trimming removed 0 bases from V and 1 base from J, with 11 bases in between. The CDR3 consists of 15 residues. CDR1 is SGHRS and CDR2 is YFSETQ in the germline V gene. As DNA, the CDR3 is TGCGCCAGCAGCTTGGCGCAGGGTGGTTCCTACGAGCAGTACTTC. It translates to CASSLAQGGSYEQYF.

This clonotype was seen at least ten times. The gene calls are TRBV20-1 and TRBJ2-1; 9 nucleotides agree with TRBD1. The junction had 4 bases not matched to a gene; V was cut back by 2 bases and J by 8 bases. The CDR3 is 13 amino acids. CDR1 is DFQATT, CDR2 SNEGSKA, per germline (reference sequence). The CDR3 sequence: CSARSTGGDEQFF. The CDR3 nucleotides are TGCAGTGCTAGATCGACAGGGGGGGATGAGCAGTTCTTC.

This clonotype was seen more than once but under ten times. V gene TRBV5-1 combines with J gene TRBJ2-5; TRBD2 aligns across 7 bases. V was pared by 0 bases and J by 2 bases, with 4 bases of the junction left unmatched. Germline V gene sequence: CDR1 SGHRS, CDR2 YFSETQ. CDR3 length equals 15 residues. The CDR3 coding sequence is TGCGCCAGCAGCTTGGTTATCGGGGGGCAAGAGACCCAGTACTTC. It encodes CASSLVIGGQETQYF.

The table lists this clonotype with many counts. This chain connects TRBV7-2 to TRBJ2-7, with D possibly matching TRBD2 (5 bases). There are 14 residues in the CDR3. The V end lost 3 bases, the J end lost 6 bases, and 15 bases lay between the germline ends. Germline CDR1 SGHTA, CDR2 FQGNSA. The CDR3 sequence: CASSFFEGNSEQYF. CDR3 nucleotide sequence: TGTGCCAGCAGCTTCTTTGAGGGTAACTCCGAGCAGTACTTC.

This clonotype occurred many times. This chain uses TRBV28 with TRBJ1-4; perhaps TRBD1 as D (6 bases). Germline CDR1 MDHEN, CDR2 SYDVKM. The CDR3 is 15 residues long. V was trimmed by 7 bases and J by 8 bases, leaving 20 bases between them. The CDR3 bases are TGTGCCAGCAACCACGCGGGGGGGGGCGGAGAAAAACTGTTTTTT. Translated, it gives CASNHAGGGGEKLFF.

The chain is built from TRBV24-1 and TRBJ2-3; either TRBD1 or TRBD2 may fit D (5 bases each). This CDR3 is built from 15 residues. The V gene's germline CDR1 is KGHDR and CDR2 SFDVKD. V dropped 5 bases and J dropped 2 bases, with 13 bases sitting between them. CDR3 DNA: TGTGCCACCAGTGGTAGTGGGACCTTCACAGATACGCAGTATTTT. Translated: CATSGSGTFTDTQYF.

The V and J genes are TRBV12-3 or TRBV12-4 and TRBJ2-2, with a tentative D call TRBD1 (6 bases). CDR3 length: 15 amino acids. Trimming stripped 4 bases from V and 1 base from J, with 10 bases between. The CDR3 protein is CASSSPTGNTGELFF. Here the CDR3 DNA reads TGTGCCAGCAGTTCGCCGACAGGGAACACCGGGGAGCTGTTTTTT.

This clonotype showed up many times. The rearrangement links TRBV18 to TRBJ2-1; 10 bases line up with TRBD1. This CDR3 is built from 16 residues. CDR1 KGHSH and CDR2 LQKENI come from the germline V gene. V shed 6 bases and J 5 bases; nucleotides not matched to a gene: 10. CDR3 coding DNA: TGTGCCAGCTCTCCTGGTACCGGGACAGGGGACAATGAGCAGTTCTTC. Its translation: CASSPGTGTGDNEQFF.

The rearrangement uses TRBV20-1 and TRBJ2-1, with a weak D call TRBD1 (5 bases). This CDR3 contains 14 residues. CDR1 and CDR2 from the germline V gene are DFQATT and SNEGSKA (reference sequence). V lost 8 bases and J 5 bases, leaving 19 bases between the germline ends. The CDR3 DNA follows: TGCAGTCCCACCCTCTGGACACTCGACAATGAGCAGTTCTTC. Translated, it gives CSPTLWTLDNEQFF.

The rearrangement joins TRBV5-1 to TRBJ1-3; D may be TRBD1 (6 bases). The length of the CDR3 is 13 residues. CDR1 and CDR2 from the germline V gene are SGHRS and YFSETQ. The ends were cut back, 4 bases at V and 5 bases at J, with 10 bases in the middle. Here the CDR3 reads CASSPGTRNTIYF. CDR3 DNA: TGCGCCAGCAGCCCAGGGACAAGAAACACCATATATTTT.